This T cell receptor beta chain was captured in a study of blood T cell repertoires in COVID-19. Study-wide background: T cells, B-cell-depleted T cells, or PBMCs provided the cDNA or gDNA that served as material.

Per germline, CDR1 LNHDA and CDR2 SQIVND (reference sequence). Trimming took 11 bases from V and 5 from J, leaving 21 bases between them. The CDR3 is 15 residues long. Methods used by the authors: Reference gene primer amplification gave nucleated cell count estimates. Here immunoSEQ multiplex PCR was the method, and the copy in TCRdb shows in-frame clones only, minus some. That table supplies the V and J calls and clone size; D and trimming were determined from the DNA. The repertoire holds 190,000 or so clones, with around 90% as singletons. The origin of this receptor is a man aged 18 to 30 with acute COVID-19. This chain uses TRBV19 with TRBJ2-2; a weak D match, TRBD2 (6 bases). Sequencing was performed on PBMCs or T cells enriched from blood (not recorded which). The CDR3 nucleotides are TGTGCCTTCAAAATGGCGGCAGGGAGGACCGGGGAGCTGTTTTTT. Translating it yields CAFKMAAGRTGELFF. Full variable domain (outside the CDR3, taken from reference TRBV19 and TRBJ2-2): DGGITQSPKYLFRKEGQNVTLSCEQNLNHDAMYWYRQDPGQGLRLIYYSQIVNDFQKGDIAEGYSVSREKKESFPLTVTSAQKNPTAFYLCAFKMAAGRTGELFFGEGSRLTVL.